This T cell receptor (beta chain) was captured by sequencing in a study of OX40 agonist ivuxolimab in advanced cancers. Study-level information: The drug used for patients, ivuxolimab, was an agonistic anti-OX40 (CD134) antibody.

Sequencing used immunoSEQ multiplex PCR; TCRdb keeps in-frame clones, though not all of them. Here the sample spans over 95,000 clones, more than 85% being singletons. Excluded were patients having autoimmune disease history or systemic immunosuppression. Peripheral blood came from all dose cohorts at three timepoints. Sample: CD4+ or CD8+ T cells sorted from blood, taken in a trial of the OX40 agonist ivuxolimab. This clonotype was obtained from an adult with an advanced solid tumor such as melanoma, head and neck, liver or kidney cancer.

The DNA for the CDR3 is TGTGCCAGCAGCCGATACGGGACAGGGGGCAAGACCCAGTACTTC. Translation gives CASSRYGTGGKTQYF. V and J are TRBV6-5 and TRBJ2-5; 12 bases align to TRBD1. The CDR3 length is 15 residues. Germline trimming cut 6 bases from V and 6 bases from J; bases unmatched to any gene: 8. Per germline, CDR1 MNHEY and CDR2 SVGAGI.